This T cell receptor (beta chain) was found in a study of tumor-infiltrating lymphocytes in primary liver carcinoma. Co-extracting RNA and DNA was done with roughly 17-32 mg of unsorted bulk tissue as input. The CDR3 has 13 amino acids. From germline, CDR1 is SGHAT and CDR2 FQDESV (reference sequence). Notes on this clonotype: An end of the junction does not agree with germline; a read error may underlie this.

From 500 ng total RNA, TCR beta cDNA was generated with a primer in the constant region. Libraries for TCR beta were built through three nested multiplex PCR rounds, which together made up a slightly modified ARM-PCR procedure. PCR rounds one and two used TRBV1-TRBV30 forward primers with a C-beta reverse primer for 10 cycles each. TCRdb re-derived calls from the multiplex PCR reads in MiXCR, one entry per CDR3 protein. This repertoire shows around 99,000 distinct CDR3 sequences, roughly 70% found once; its top ten account for under 30%. This receptor was taken from a man in his forties or fifties with primary liver carcinoma and hepatitis B virus infection. The chain joins TRBV11-1 to TRBJ2-5, with a possible D match to TRBD2 (5 bases). Material for sequencing was tumor-adjacent normal liver tissue. CDR3 sequence reads: CASSTTRDEAQYF. The CDR3, as DNA: TGTGCCAGCAGCACAACGAGGGATGAGGCCCAGTACTTT.